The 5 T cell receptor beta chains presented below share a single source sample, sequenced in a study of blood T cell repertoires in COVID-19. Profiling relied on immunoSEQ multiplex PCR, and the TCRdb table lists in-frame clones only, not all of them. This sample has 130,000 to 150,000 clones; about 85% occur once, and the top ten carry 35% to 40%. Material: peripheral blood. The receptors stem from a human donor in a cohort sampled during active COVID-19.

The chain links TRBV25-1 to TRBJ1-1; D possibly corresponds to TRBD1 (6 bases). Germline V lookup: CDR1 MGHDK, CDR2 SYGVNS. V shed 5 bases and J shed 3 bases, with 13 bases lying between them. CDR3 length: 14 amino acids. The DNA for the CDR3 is TGTGCCAGCAGTCTTATAGGGGGAGACACTGAAGCTTTCTTT. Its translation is CASSLIGGDTEAFF.

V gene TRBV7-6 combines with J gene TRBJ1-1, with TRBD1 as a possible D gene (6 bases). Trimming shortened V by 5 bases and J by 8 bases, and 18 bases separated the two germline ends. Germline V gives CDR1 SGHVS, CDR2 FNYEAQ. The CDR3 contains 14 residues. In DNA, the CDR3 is TGTGCCAGCAGCCTGATAACCGGACAGTCAGAAGCTTTCTTT. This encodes CASSLITGQSEAFF.

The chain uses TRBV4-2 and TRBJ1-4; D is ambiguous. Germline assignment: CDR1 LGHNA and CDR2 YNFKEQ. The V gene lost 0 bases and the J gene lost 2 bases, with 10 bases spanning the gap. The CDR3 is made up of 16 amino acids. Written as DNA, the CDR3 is TGTGCCAGCAGCCAAGAACCCCAGAACACTAATGAAAAACTGTTTTTT. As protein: CASSQEPQNTNEKLFF.

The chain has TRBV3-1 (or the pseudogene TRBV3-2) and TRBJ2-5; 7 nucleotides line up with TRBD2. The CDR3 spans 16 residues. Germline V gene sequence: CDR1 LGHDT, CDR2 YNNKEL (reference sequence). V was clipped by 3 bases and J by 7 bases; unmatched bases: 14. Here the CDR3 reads CASSQALSSGERTQYF. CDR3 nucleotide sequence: TGTGCCAGCAGCCAGGCTCTTTCTAGCGGCGAGCGGACCCAGTACTTC.

The CDR3: CASKDRGANTEAFF. CDR3 sequence (DNA): TGTGCCAGCAAGGACAGGGGGGCGAACACTGAAGCTTTCTTT. This rearrangement joins TRBV10-3 to TRBJ1-1; 10 positions agree with TRBD1. Germline V gene data show CDR1 as ENHRY and CDR2 as SYGVKD. With 10 bases clipped from V and 1 base from J, the junction kept 6 bases outside the gene matches. This CDR3 contains 14 residues.